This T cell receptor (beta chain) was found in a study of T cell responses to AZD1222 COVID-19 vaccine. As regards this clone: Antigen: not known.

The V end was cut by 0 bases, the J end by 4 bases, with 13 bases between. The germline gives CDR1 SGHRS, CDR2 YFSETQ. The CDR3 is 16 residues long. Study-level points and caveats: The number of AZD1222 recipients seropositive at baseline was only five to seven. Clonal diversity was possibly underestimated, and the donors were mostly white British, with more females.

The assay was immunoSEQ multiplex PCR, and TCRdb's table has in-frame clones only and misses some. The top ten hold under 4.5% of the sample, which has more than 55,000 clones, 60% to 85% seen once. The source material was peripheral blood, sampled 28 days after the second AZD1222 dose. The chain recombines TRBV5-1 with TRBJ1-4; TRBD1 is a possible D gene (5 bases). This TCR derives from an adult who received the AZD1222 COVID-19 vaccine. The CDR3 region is CASSLESRGRNEKLFF. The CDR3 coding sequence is TGCGCCAGCAGCTTGGAGTCTAGGGGACGTAATGAAAAACTGTTTTTT.